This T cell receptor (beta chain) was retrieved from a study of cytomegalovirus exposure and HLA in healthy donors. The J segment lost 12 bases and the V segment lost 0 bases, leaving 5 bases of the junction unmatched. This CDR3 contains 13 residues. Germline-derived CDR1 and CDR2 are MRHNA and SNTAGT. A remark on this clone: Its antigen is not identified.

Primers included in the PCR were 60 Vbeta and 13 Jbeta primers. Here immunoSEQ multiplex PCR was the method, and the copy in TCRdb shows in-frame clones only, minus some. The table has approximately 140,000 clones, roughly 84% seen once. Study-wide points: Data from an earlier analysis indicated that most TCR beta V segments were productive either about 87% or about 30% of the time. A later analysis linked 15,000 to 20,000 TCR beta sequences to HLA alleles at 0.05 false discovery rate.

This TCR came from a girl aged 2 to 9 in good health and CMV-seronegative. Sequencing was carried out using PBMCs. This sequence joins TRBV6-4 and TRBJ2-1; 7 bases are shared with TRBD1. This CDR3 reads CASSDSEGALQFF. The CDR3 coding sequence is TGTGCCAGCAGTGACTCAGAGGGGGCTCTGCAGTTCTTC.